These 5 T cell receptor beta chains were all obtained from the same sample, sequenced in a study of cytomegalovirus exposure and HLA in healthy donors (TCRdb year 2017). Library prep was done by the immunoSEQ multiplex PCR assay. For the multiplex PCR, a mixture combining 60 forward primers for TCR Vbeta segments and 13 reverse primers for TCR Jbeta segments was used. The clones in this table, taken by TCRdb from immuneACCESS, are in-frame only. Not every clone is retained; where verified, under half of the shortfall comes from an unresolved V gene, and the cause of the rest is unknown. The sample records fewer than 200,000 clones, around 77% of which are singletons. The ten top clones hold 3.7% of the sample. The sample was PBMCs. The receptors were sampled from a young man in good health and CMV-seropositive.

The V call is TRBV30, the J call TRBJ1-1; 11 bases fit TRBD1. The CDR3 loop spans 17 amino acids. J lost 0 bases, V lost 2 bases, and 8 bases had no gene match. The germline V gene encodes CDR1 GTSNPN and CDR2 SVGIG (reference sequence). The CDR3 nucleotides are TGTGCCTGGAGTCGCGGACAGGGGGCCCTCTTGAACACTGAAGCTTTCTTT. Protein product: CAWSRGQGALLNTEAFF.

The V and J genes are TRBV28 and TRBJ1-1; D is unclear. V was trimmed by 0 bases and J by 1 base, leaving 9 bases between them. Germline V gives CDR1 MDHEN, CDR2 SYDVKM. CDR3 length: 15 amino acids. CDR3 DNA: TGTGCCAGCAGTTTATGGGAGGCAGGGAACACTGAAGCTTTCTTT. This encodes CASSLWEAGNTEAFF.

This rearrangement joins TRBV10-1 to TRBJ2-7; 9 bases are a match to TRBD1. Germline CDR1 and CDR2: WNHNN and SYGVQD (reference sequence). Trimming cost V 3 bases and J 3 bases; bases outside gene matches: 6. The CDR3 extends over 15 amino acids. CDR3: CASSDSGTGIYEQYF. For the CDR3, the DNA is TGCGCCAGCAGTGATTCCGGGACAGGGATCTACGAGCAGTACTTC.

J is TRBJ2-7 and V is TRBV9; the match to TRBD1 covers 8 bases. The V and J ends lost 0 bases and 3 bases, in that order; junction bases with no gene match: 2. This CDR3 spans 14 amino acids. Germline V gene lookup returns CDR1 SGDLS and CDR2 YYNGEE. This CDR3 is CASSVDTGGYEQYF. The CDR3 DNA follows: TGTGCCAGCAGCGTAGATACAGGGGGCTACGAGCAGTACTTC.

In its sample, this clone was seen once. This chain connects TRBV6-5 to TRBJ1-3; perhaps TRBD1 as D (6 bases). Germline V CDR1 and CDR2: MNHEY, SVGAGI. The CDR3 is 15 residues long. Between the trimmed V and J ends, which lost 7 bases and 2 bases, there was a span of 15 bases. DNA for the CDR3: TGTGCCAGCACCTCGGACAGCCAGCCTGGAAACACCATATATTTT. This encodes CASTSDSQPGNTIYF.